The sample holds a few counts of the clone carrying this T cell receptor beta chain. Its antigen remains unknown. The sample comes from a study of blood T cells in healthy people across ages. Study findings and constraints: Per-million-T-cell TCR beta diversity fell roughly linearly with age. Naive T cell percentage by flow cytometry tracked strongly with beta diversity.

There are 17 residues in the CDR3. The germline gives CDR1 SGHRS, CDR2 YFSETQ. V lost 2 bases and J 4 bases, leaving 19 bases between the germline ends. The use of a sample-barcoded 5' primer and a J-beta primer mix characterized a second PCR of roughly 7 to 11 cycles. In TCRdb, the 5' RACE reads were re-called with MiXCR into one record per CDR3 protein. The table includes around 790,000 distinct CDR3 sequences, under 45% detected once. Healthy Caucasian individuals from Russia aged about 6 to 90 served as donors. Total RNA extraction produced at least 5.5 micrograms (per sample) for the study. The clonotype was recovered from a man between 60 and 75 years old in good health. J is TRBJ2-1 and V is TRBV5-1, with D maybe TRBD2 (5 bases). Sequenced: blood. CDR3 protein: CASSFETRAPAYNEQFF. In DNA, the CDR3 is TGCGCCAGCAGCTTTGAGACGCGGGCCCCTGCTTACAATGAGCAGTTCTTC.